This is a list of T cell receptor beta chains from one sample in a study of Ad26.COV2.S vaccination and SARS-CoV-2 variants. The table came from immunoSEQ multiplex PCR; TCRdb's copy has only in-frame clones and leaves some out. The sample yields under 550,000 clones, roughly 90% seen once. The source was peripheral blood, collected in a trial of Ad26.COV2.S vaccine versus placebo. Receptors originate from a person between 18 and 65 years old who received the Ad26.COV2.S COVID-19 vaccine or a placebo. CDR3s include the opening cysteine and the closing phenylalanine or tryptophan. Fields, in order: V gene, J gene, D gene, clone size, CDR3 DNA, CDR3 protein. A D gene is named only where the DNA matches it firmly. Clone size is given for some rows only: seen once, a few or many times, or a class if the clone is expanded.

v_gene: TRBV20-1
j_gene: TRBJ2-3
d_gene: TRBD2
abundance: once
CDR3nt: TGCAGTGCTAGTCCCCCTAGCGGGGGGCTCACAGATACGCAGTATTTT
CDR3aa: CSASPPSGGLTDTQYF

v_gene: TRBV5-4
j_gene: TRBJ1-1
d_gene: NA
abundance: NA
CDR3nt: TGTGCCAGCAGCTTGGTGGGTACGGGCCTGAACACTGAAGCTTTCTTT
CDR3aa: CASSLVGTGLNTEAFF

v_gene: TRBV30
j_gene: TRBJ1-2
d_gene: NA
abundance: NA
CDR3nt: TGTGCCTGGGGCCCAACAGGTTTCGAGGGCTACACCTTC
CDR3aa: CAWGPTGFEGYTF

v_gene: TRBV5-1
j_gene: TRBJ1-3
d_gene: NA
abundance: few
CDR3nt: TGCGCCAGCAGCTTGGAGATGGGGCAGGGGTCTGGAAACACCATATATTTT
CDR3aa: CASSLEMGQGSGNTIYF

v_gene: TRBV5-6
j_gene: TRBJ1-2
d_gene: NA
abundance: NA
CDR3nt: TGTGCCAGCAGCTTGGGGCGGACAGTTCCTAACTATGGCTACACCTTC
CDR3aa: CASSLGRTVPNYGYTF

v_gene: TRBV5-1
j_gene: TRBJ1-2
d_gene: NA
abundance: NA
CDR3nt: TGCGCCAGCAGATTGGACGGGGATTATGGCTACACCTTC
CDR3aa: CASRLDGDYGYTF

v_gene: TRBV9
j_gene: TRBJ1-1
d_gene: NA
abundance: NA
CDR3nt: TGTGCCAGCAGCGTAGGTAGCGATATGAACACTGAAGCTTTCTTT
CDR3aa: CASSVGSDMNTEAFF

v_gene: TRBV15
j_gene: TRBJ2-5
d_gene: NA
abundance: NA
CDR3nt: TGTGCCACCAGCAGTCCCCAGGTTACGAAGACCCAGTACTTC
CDR3aa: CATSSPQVTKTQYF

v_gene: TRBV5-6
j_gene: TRBJ1-5
d_gene: NA
abundance: NA
CDR3nt: TGTGCCAGCAGCTCGGCCGGGGCGACAGGACCTAGGAGCAATCAGCCCCAGCATTTT
CDR3aa: CASSSAGATGPRSNQPQHF

v_gene: TRBV6-5
j_gene: TRBJ1-1
d_gene: NA
abundance: NA
CDR3nt: TGTGCCAGCCAAAAGGGGAACACTGAAGCTTTCTTT
CDR3aa: CASQKGNTEAFF

v_gene: TRBV10-1
j_gene: TRBJ2-5
d_gene: NA
abundance: once
CDR3nt: TGCGCCAGCACCCAAGAGACCCAGTACTTC
CDR3aa: CASTQETQYF

v_gene: TRBV28
j_gene: TRBJ2-6
d_gene: NA
abundance: NA
CDR3nt: TGTGCCAGCAGTACTGGGGCCAACGTCCTGACTTTC
CDR3aa: CASSTGANVLTF

v_gene: TRBV4-1
j_gene: TRBJ2-3
d_gene: TRBD2
abundance: NA
CDR3nt: TGCGCCAGCAGCCAAGATCCTGGTAGCGGGGGGGTGCCAGATACGCAGTATTTT
CDR3aa: CASSQDPGSGGVPDTQYF

v_gene: TRBV2
j_gene: TRBJ1-5
d_gene: NA
abundance: few
CDR3nt: TGTGCCAGCGGAAGGGACGGCTTAAGGGCCCAGCATTTT
CDR3aa: CASGRDGLRAQHF

v_gene: TRBV19
j_gene: TRBJ1-5
d_gene: NA
abundance: NA
CDR3nt: TGTGCCAGTAGCATTATTCGCAATCAGCCCCAGCATTTT
CDR3aa: CASSIIRNQPQHF

v_gene: TRBV28
j_gene: TRBJ2-7
d_gene: NA
abundance: once
CDR3nt: TGTGCCAGCGGACGCCCAAGCTCCTACGAGCAGTACTTC
CDR3aa: CASGRPSSYEQYF

v_gene: TRBV9
j_gene: TRBJ2-5
d_gene: NA
abundance: NA
CDR3nt: TGTGCCAGCAGCGTAGATGTTGGGGGGGAGACCCAGTACTTC
CDR3aa: CASSVDVGGETQYF

v_gene: TRBV6-4
j_gene: TRBJ2-3
d_gene: TRBD2
abundance: few
CDR3nt: TGTGCCAGCAGTGAGCGGGGGGGCACAGATACGCAGTATTTT
CDR3aa: CASSERGGTDTQYF

v_gene: TRBV19
j_gene: TRBJ1-5
d_gene: NA
abundance: NA
CDR3nt: TGTGCCAGTAGGGCCGTGGGCAGGGGCCTAGATCAGCCCCAGCATTTT
CDR3aa: CASRAVGRGLDQPQHF

v_gene: TRBV10-3
j_gene: TRBJ1-5
d_gene: NA
abundance: once
CDR3nt: TGTGCCACCACACAGGGCAGGAATCAGCCCCAGCATTTT
CDR3aa: CATTQGRNQPQHF

v_gene: TRBV4-1
j_gene: TRBJ2-5
d_gene: TRBD1
abundance: NA
CDR3nt: TGCGCCAGCAGCCACTATCACAGGGGGCTAGAGACCCAGTACTTC
CDR3aa: CASSHYHRGLETQYF

v_gene: TRBV9
j_gene: TRBJ1-2
d_gene: TRBD1
abundance: NA
CDR3nt: TGTGCCAGCAGCGACGGGACAGGGTATGGCTACACCTTC
CDR3aa: CASSDGTGYGYTF